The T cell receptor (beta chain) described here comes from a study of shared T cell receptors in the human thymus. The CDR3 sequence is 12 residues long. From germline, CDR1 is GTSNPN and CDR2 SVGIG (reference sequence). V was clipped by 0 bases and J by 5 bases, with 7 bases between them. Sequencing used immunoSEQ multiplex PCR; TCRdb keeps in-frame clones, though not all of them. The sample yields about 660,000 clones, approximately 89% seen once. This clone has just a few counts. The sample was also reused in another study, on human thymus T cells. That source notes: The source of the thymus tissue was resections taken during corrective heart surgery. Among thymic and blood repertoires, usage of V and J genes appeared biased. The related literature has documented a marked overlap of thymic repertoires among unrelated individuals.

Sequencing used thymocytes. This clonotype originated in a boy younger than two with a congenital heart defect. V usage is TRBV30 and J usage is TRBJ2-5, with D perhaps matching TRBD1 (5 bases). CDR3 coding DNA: TGTGCCTGGAGTGTCGCAGGGGAGACCCAGTACTTC. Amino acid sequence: CAWSVAGETQYF.